This T cell receptor beta chain was retrieved from a study of OX40 agonist ivuxolimab in advanced cancers. Overall study: In this trial design, patients received ivuxolimab intravenously at 0.01 to 10 mg/kg every 2 weeks.

The method was immunoSEQ multiplex PCR; TCRdb's version includes in-frame clones alone and lacks a portion of them. This sample carries over 60,000 clones, around 93% of them seen once, and the ten largest clones take around 1.7%. CDR1 is MRHNA and CDR2 is SNTAGT in the germline V gene. CDR3 length: 14 amino acids. The germline V and J ends were trimmed by 4 bases and 8 bases, with 15 bases remaining between them. A single count supports this clone. The cohort excluded patients with autoimmune disease history or systemic immunosuppression. The chain links TRBV6-4 to TRBJ2-1, with a weak D call TRBD2 (5 bases). This receptor was taken from an adult with an advanced solid tumor such as melanoma, head and neck, liver or kidney cancer. The material was CD4+ or CD8+ T cells sorted from blood, obtained in a trial of the OX40 agonist ivuxolimab. CDR3: CASSVSWESDEQFF. As DNA, the CDR3 is TGTGCCAGCAGTGTATCCTGGGAGAGCGATGAGCAGTTCTTC.